These 27 T cell receptor beta chains came from one sample sequenced in a study of T-cell reconstitution after alpha-beta-depleted transplantation in children. Preparation of the TCRbeta library was carried out with unique molecular identifiers. TCRdb recomputed calls from the PCR reads with MiXCR, one row per CDR3 protein. The sample has about 640,000 distinct CDR3 sequences, around a sixth seen once. The sample in question was PBMCs from the stem cell graft donor, obtained from the stem cell graft. The receptor set was obtained from a human donor who donated a stem cell graft to a child with acute myeloid leukemia.

This clonotype was observed many times. This chain's CDR3 is CSVGGGQPITDTQYF. The CDR3 DNA sequence: TGCAGCGTTGGGGGGGGCCAACCGATCACAGATACGCAGTATTTT. The rearrangement uses TRBV29-1 and TRBJ2-3; possibly TRBD2 for D (7 bases). The V gene's germline CDR1 is SQVTM and CDR2 ANQGSEA. CDR3 size: 15 residues. Between the trimmed V and J ends, which lost 4 bases and 2 bases, there was a span of 16 bases.

This chain joins TRBV3-1 and TRBJ1-1; maybe TRBD1 (6 bases). The V gene's germline CDR1 is LGHDT and CDR2 YNNKEL (reference sequence). Trimming removed 3 bases from V and 5 bases from J, with 7 bases in between. CDR3 length: 12 residues. The CDR3 sequence is CASSQRGTEAFF. CDR3 DNA: TGTGCCAGCAGCCAGAGGGGGACTGAAGCTTTCTTT.

This clonotype was picked up many times. The rearrangement uses TRBV12-3 or TRBV12-4 and TRBJ2-1; D is possibly TRBD1 (7 bases). The CDR3 totals 11 residues. The ends were cut back, 7 bases at V and 10 bases at J, with 11 bases in the middle. CDR3 sequence (DNA): TGTGCCAGCACCCCAGGGGGGGAGCAGTTCTTC. Translation: CASTPGGEQFF.

This clonotype was found many times. This chain links TRBV20-1 with TRBJ2-1, with 7 positions matching TRBD1. Germline V lookup: CDR1 DFQATT, CDR2 SNEGSKA (reference sequence). After removal of 3 bases from V and 2 bases from J, the junction contained 13 bases not matched to a gene. This CDR3 region has 17 residues. The CDR3 here is CSARSISTGTPYNEQFF. The CDR3 nucleotides are TGCAGTGCTAGGTCCATATCGACAGGGACACCCTACAATGAGCAGTTCTTC.

V gene TRBV4-3 combines with J gene TRBJ1-5, with D tentatively TRBD1 (5 bases). Trimming cost V 4 bases and J 7 bases, with 17 bases left between them. The CDR3 has 15 residues. Germline V gene data show CDR1 as LGHNA and CDR2 as YSLEER. The CDR3, as DNA: TGCGCCAGCAGCCCCTTTATGGGGGTCGGACAGCCCCAGCATTTT. It translates to CASSPFMGVGQPQHF.

This clonotype was found a few times. The V call is TRBV4-3, the J call TRBJ1-6, with 7 bases matching TRBD1. Germline trimming cut 0 bases from V and 6 bases from J; bases unmatched to any gene: 5. The germline V gene has CDR1 LGHNA and CDR2 YSLEER. CDR3 size: 16 residues. The CDR3 DNA is TGCGCCAGCAGCCAAGATCTCGGGACAGCTAATTCACCCCTCCACTTT. Translation gives CASSQDLGTANSPLHF.

This sequence joins TRBV20-1 and TRBJ1-1; 7 bases align to TRBD1. The germline CDR1 and CDR2 sequences are DFQATT and SNEGSKA (reference sequence). Trimming removed 5 bases from V and 5 bases from J; junction bases left unmatched: 11. The CDR3 totals 14 residues. The CDR3 nucleotides are TGCAGTGCTGGCCCCGACAGGGTCGGGACTGAAGCTTTCTTT. It is translated as CSAGPDRVGTEAFF.

This clonotype was counted ten times or more. The chain's CDR3 is CSVEVPGGGETQYF. CDR3 bases: TGCAGCGTTGAAGTGCCAGGGGGAGGAGAGACCCAGTACTTC. The chain links TRBV29-1 to TRBJ2-5, with a possible D match to TRBD1 (7 bases). V dropped 1 base and J dropped 4 bases, with 13 bases sitting between them. The CDR3 has 14 residues. Germline CDR1 is SQVTM and CDR2 is ANQGSEA.

The sample holds many counts of this clonotype. The genes are TRBV29-1 and TRBJ2-7; D gene unclear. Germline CDR1 and CDR2: SQVTM and ANQGSEA. Deletions cut 6 bases from V and 2 bases from J, with 11 bases between. The CDR3 extends over 12 amino acids. Written as DNA, the CDR3 is TGCAGCGTCGCTGTGAGCGCCTACGAGCAGTACTTC. Protein sequence: CSVAVSAYEQYF.

On this clonotype itself: A read error may explain this, as a much larger clone is one base away. The chain combines TRBV20-1 with TRBJ2-1; 11 nucleotides match TRBD1. This CDR3 is 15 amino acids long. Germline assignment: CDR1 DFQATT and CDR2 SNEGSKA (reference sequence). Trimming removed 5 bases from V and 8 bases from J; junction bases left unmatched: 11. Written as DNA, the CDR3 is TGCAGTGCTCATAACCGGGACAGGGGGGATGATGAGCAGTTCTTC. Protein sequence: CSAHNRDRGDDEQFF.

This clonotype was detected ten times or more. The chain joins TRBV6-1 to TRBJ2-7; tentatively, D is TRBD1 (5 bases). Germline V gene sequence: CDR1 MNHNS, CDR2 SASEGT. The CDR3 covers 15 residues. V lost 1 base and J 0 bases, leaving 10 bases between the germline ends. The CDR3 loop is CASSEERDSSYEQYV. As DNA, the CDR3 is TGTGCCAGCAGTGAAGAGAGAGACAGCTCCTACGAGCAGTACGTC.

This clonotype occurred a few times. This sequence joins TRBV6-1 and TRBJ2-3, with a weak D call TRBD2 (5 bases). Germline CDR1 reads MNHNS; CDR2 reads SASEGT. CDR3 length equals 13 residues. The ends were cut back, 7 bases at V and 1 base at J, with 9 bases in the middle. The CDR3 region has the DNA TGTGCCAGCACTGATAGCGGCACAGATACGCAGTATTTT. Translating gives CASTDSGTDTQYF.

This clonotype was found many times. V is TRBV20-1 and J is TRBJ2-7; 8 positions agree with TRBD1. Germline V gives CDR1 DFQATT, CDR2 SNEGSKA (reference sequence). V trimming: 1 base; J trimming: 5 bases; junction bases outside the gene matches: 19. The CDR3 is 18 residues long. CDR3 amino acids: CSARGLTGAIRWQDEQYF. CDR3 coding DNA: TGCAGTGCTAGAGGTCTGACAGGGGCGATACGTTGGCAGGACGAGCAGTACTTC.

This clonotype was seen many times. The chain combines TRBV20-1 with TRBJ1-5; D remains unclear. V lost 0 bases and J 6 bases, leaving 12 bases between the germline ends. From germline, CDR1 is DFQATT and CDR2 SNEGSKA (reference sequence). This CDR3 comprises 14 residues. The CDR3 here is CSARDRLGVQPQHF. Written as DNA, the CDR3 is TGCAGTGCTAGAGATCGCCTTGGGGTTCAGCCCCAGCATTTT.

The rearrangement joins TRBV20-1 to TRBJ1-5, with D possibly matching TRBD1 (5 bases). The length of the CDR3 is 13 residues. Trimming removed 5 bases from V and 7 bases from J, with 15 bases in between. The germline V gene encodes CDR1 DFQATT and CDR2 SNEGSKA (reference sequence). As DNA, the CDR3 is TGCAGTGCTCTGGGGCAGGCGGCCCAGCCCCAGCATTTT. It yields the protein CSALGQAAQPQHF.

The chain links TRBV10-2 to TRBJ1-5, with D maybe TRBD1 (5 bases). V was clipped by 2 bases and J by 7 bases, with 18 bases between them. Germline CDR1 WSHSY, CDR2 SAAADI. This CDR3 comprises 16 residues. The CDR3 nucleotides are TGCGCCAGCAGTGAGAACCCACCAGGGCTAGGGCAGCCCCAGCATTTT. It translates to CASSENPPGLGQPQHF.

The rearrangement joins TRBV20-1 to TRBJ2-7; 8 nucleotides agree with TRBD1. The CDR3 consists of 15 residues. Germline lookup yields CDR1 DFQATT and CDR2 SNEGSKA (reference sequence). The ends lost 0 bases at V and 4 bases at J; junction bases unmatched: 8. Here the CDR3 DNA reads TGCAGTGCTAGAGATGGGGCAGGGGGCTCTTACGAGCAGTACGTC. Its translation: CSARDGAGGSYEQYV.

This clonotype was counted a few times. J is TRBJ1-2 and V is TRBV7-2; no definite D call. The germline V gene encodes CDR1 SGHTA and CDR2 FQGNSA. V dropped 5 bases and J dropped 10 bases, with 14 bases sitting between them. This CDR3 has 12 amino acids. CDR3 protein: CASSPPSWDYTF. The CDR3 DNA reads as TGTGCCAGCAGCCCCCCATCTTGGGACTACACCTTC.

This clonotype appeared a few times. The V gene is TRBV5-6, the J gene TRBJ1-2; 9 nucleotides match TRBD1. The CDR3 covers 16 residues. J lost 8 bases, V lost 2 bases, and 13 bases had no gene match. From germline, CDR1 is SGHDT and CDR2 YYEEEE. The CDR3 loop is CASSLGTGNPLGGYTF. CDR3 sequence (DNA): TGTGCCAGCAGCTTAGGGACAGGGAACCCTCTGGGGGGCTACACCTTC. The full variable domain, with the rest looked up from reference TRBV5-6 and TRBJ1-2, is DAGVTQSPTHLIKTRGQQVTLRCSPKSGHDTVSWYQQALGQGPQFIFQYYEEEERQRGNFPDRFSGHQFPNYSSELNVNALLLGDSALYLCASSLGTGNPLGGYTFGSGTRLTVV.

V is TRBV7-2 and J is TRBJ2-2, with 7 bases matching TRBD1. Per the germline V gene, CDR1 is SGHTA and CDR2 is FQGNSA. The trim removed 5 bases at V and 1 base at J, leaving 4 bases unmatched. CDR3 length equals 15 residues. The CDR3 protein is CASSDRALNTGELFF. DNA of the CDR3: TGTGCCAGCAGCGACAGGGCCCTGAACACCGGGGAGCTGTTTTTT.

There are a few counts of this clonotype. The chain combines TRBV20-1 with TRBJ1-2; TRBD1 matches at 7 bases. The V gene's germline CDR1 is DFQATT and CDR2 SNEGSKA (reference sequence). V shed 3 bases and J 9 bases; nucleotides not matched to a gene: 4. The CDR3 contains 11 residues. Here the CDR3 reads CSARQGGRYTF. CDR3 sequence (DNA): TGCAGTGCTAGGCAGGGGGGTCGCTACACCTTC.

The chain links TRBV13 to TRBJ2-2; TRBD1 is a possible D gene (6 bases). CDR3 length equals 14 residues. Germline V gene sequence: CDR1 PRHDT, CDR2 FYEKMQ (reference sequence). V was cut by 5 bases and J by 6 bases, with 13 bases left in between. In nucleotides, the CDR3 is TGTGCCAGCAGCCCAATTGGGGGCGCCGGGGAGCTGTTTTTT. Translation gives CASSPIGGAGELFF.

This clonotype was detected once. The rearrangement uses TRBV20-1 and TRBJ2-2; TRBD1 matches 9 bases. The CDR3 loop spans 14 amino acids. The germline gives CDR1 DFQATT, CDR2 SNEGSKA (reference sequence). Trimming removed 3 bases from V and 7 bases from J; junction bases left unmatched: 6. The chain's CDR3 is CSARGQGGNGELFF. The CDR3 region has the DNA TGCAGTGCTAGGGGACAGGGTGGAAACGGGGAGCTGTTTTTT.

The rearrangement uses TRBV20-1 and TRBJ1-4; D ambiguous. V gave up 3 bases and J gave up 2 bases, with 13 bases separating them. The CDR3 runs 15 residues. The V gene's germline CDR1 is DFQATT and CDR2 SNEGSKA (reference sequence). The CDR3 sequence: CSASSGSSTNEKLFF. The DNA of the CDR3 is TGCAGTGCTAGTTCGGGGTCTAGCACTAATGAAAAACTGTTTTTT.

The sample holds many counts of this clonotype. The chain couples TRBV29-1 to TRBJ2-1, with D possibly TRBD1 on 8 matching bases. Trimming shortened V by 4 bases and J by 4 bases, and 17 bases separated the two germline ends. This CDR3 is built from 15 residues. From germline, CDR1 is SQVTM and CDR2 ANQGSEA. The chain's CDR3 is CSVVLLQGGYNEQFF. In DNA, the CDR3 is TGCAGCGTTGTCCTCTTACAGGGGGGGTACAATGAGCAGTTCTTC.

V is TRBV5-1 and J is TRBJ1-2; D is uncertain. CDR1 is SGHRS, CDR2 YFSETQ, per germline. V lost 1 base and J 8 bases, leaving 6 bases between the germline ends. CDR3 length: 11 amino acids. CDR3 amino acids: CASSLTIGYTF. The CDR3 DNA reads as TGCGCCAGCAGCTTGACTATAGGCTACACCTTC. The whole variable domain, remainder taken from reference TRBV5-1 and TRBJ1-2, is KAGVTQTPRYLIKTRGQQVTLSCSPISGHRSVSWYQQTPGQGLQFLFEYFSETQRNKGNFPGRFSGRQFSNSRSEMNVSTLELGDSALYLCASSLTIGYTFGSGTRLTVV.

This clonotype occurred a few times. CDR3 amino acids: CASSSRIGASNTEAFF. The CDR3, as DNA: TGTGCCAGCAGCTCCCGCATCGGGGCCAGCAACACTGAAGCTTTCTTT. The chain employs TRBV7-3 and TRBJ1-1; TRBD1 is a possible D gene (5 bases). The CDR3 sequence is 16 residues long. Trimming shortened V by 4 bases and J by 2 bases, and 17 bases separated the two germline ends. CDR1 is SGHTA and CDR2 is FQGTGA in the germline V gene.